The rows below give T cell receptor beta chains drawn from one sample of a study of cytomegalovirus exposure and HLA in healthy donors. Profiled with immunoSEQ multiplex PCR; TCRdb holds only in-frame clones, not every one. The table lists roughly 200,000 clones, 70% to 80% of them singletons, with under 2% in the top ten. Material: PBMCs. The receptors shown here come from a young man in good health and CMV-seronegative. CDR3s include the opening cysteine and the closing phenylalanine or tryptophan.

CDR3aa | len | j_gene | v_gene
CASSEGLAGKRIQYF | 15 | TRBJ2-4 | TRBV5-1
CASSSLERGIYEQYF | 15 | TRBJ2-7 | TRBV19
CASSLLLAGTGELFF | 15 | TRBJ2-2 | TRBV27
CASSYGKTGYTF | 12 | TRBJ1-2 | TRBV6-6
CASSFLPTGVGTDTQYF | 17 | TRBJ2-3 | TRBV27
CASSVGVGAKNIQYF | 15 | TRBJ2-4 | TRBV10-2
CAGSGQPHSCQETQYF | 16 | TRBJ2-5 | TRBV23-1
CASSRILKLADTEAFF | 16 | TRBJ1-1 | TRBV18
CASRWADTQYF | 11 | TRBJ2-3 | TRBV19
CAIMGQIEQYF | 11 | TRBJ2-7 | TRBV10-3
CATLPGTRNTGELFF | 15 | TRBJ2-2 | TRBV28
CASSASLAQFYEQYF | 15 | TRBJ2-7 | TRBV28
CASRSTQEREGSETQYF | 17 | TRBJ2-5 | TRBV2
CASSQDGAANQPQHF | 15 | TRBJ1-5 | TRBV4-1
CASSLSAGVNSPLHF | 15 | TRBJ1-6 | TRBV27
CASTRTGINTIYF | 13 | TRBJ1-3 | TRBV2
CASSWRLFSYEQYF | 14 | TRBJ2-7 | TRBV5-1
CASSPGRGILMNTEAFF | 17 | TRBJ1-1 | TRBV9
CASSGQGGYGYTF | 13 | TRBJ1-2 | TRBV5-1
CSASSPGEQYF | 11 | TRBJ2-7 | TRBV20-1
CASSLGGGGMETQYF | 15 | TRBJ2-5 | TRBV5-4
CASSPGGDGTQYF | 13 | TRBJ2-5 | TRBV7-6
CASSLAETTGNEKLFF | 16 | TRBJ1-4 | TRBV5-1
CASSLDSGQTYGYTF | 15 | TRBJ1-2 | TRBV7-2
CSVEDPFSAGDNNEQFF | 17 | TRBJ2-1 | TRBV29-1
CASSKVLRTGISTTYEQYF | 19 | TRBJ2-7 | TRBV21-1
CASSGQGHEQYF | 12 | TRBJ2-7 | TRBV6-5
CASIGSGRGGEQYF | 14 | TRBJ2-7 | TRBV28
CASSDGHRTDTQYF | 14 | TRBJ2-3 | TRBV6-4
CASSLLGQRETQYF | 14 | TRBJ2-5 | TRBV5-1
CASRGQAYEQYF | 12 | TRBJ2-7 | TRBV10-2
CASSFASGSGTGELFF | 16 | TRBJ2-2 | TRBV27
CASSLAGGPSTDTQYF | 16 | TRBJ2-3 | TRBV7-6
CASSLSTLTGLLGSYEQYF | 19 | TRBJ2-7 | TRBV28
CASSTRGLAATYEQYF | 16 | TRBJ2-7 | TRBV7-2
CASQEGSAVGKLFF | 14 | TRBJ1-4 | TRBV19
CAQGFWETQYF | 11 | TRBJ2-5 | TRBV30
CASSLTPLPLYEQYF | 15 | TRBJ2-7 | TRBV7-3
CASSPKGQAGELFF | 14 | TRBJ2-2 | TRBV9
CASSTGTSEYYEQYF | 15 | TRBJ2-7 | TRBV6-1
CASSLVGGAKNIQYF | 15 | TRBJ2-4 | TRBV7-2
CARTTGTSGTGANVLTF | 17 | TRBJ2-6 | TRBV2
CASSVGSSLYGYTF | 14 | TRBJ1-2 | TRBV9
CASSVSPGASEKLFF | 15 | TRBJ1-4 | TRBV9
CASKKPGGSYGYTF | 14 | TRBJ1-2 | TRBV6-1
CASSLQTRDRVAFF | 14 | TRBJ1-1 | TRBV5-1
CASSVEGDNADTQYF | 15 | TRBJ2-3 | TRBV9
CASSESSGRRGQYF | 14 | TRBJ2-7 | TRBV10-1
CASQGGDNQPQHF | 13 | TRBJ1-5 | TRBV30
CASRNRDRGPSPLHF | 15 | TRBJ1-6 | TRBV19
CASSEGDSTDTQYF | 14 | TRBJ2-3 | TRBV6-1
CASSQRRPPKETQYF | 15 | TRBJ2-5 | TRBV23-1
CASSVVEGGTDTQYF | 15 | TRBJ2-3 | TRBV9